The present T cell receptor (beta chain) was sequenced within a study of blood T cell repertoires in COVID-19. Study summary: There were acute and convalescent COVID-19 samples, and they came from the United States, Italy and Spain. T cells, B-cell-depleted T cells, or PBMCs supplied cDNA or gDNA.

Original handling: Amplification with reference gene primers provided the estimates of nucleated cell counts. Generated by immunoSEQ multiplex PCR, the TCRdb table keeps only in-frame clones and is missing some. The V and J calls and the clone size are those of that table, but D and trimming were determined from the DNA. This repertoire shows approximately 170,000 clones, approximately 86% found once; its top ten account for 1% to 1.4%. The CDR3 extends over 15 amino acids. The germline V gene encodes CDR1 LNHDA and CDR2 SQIVND (reference sequence). Trimming took 7 bases from V and 5 from J, leaving 20 bases between them.

The gene calls are TRBV19 and TRBJ2-5; D is perhaps TRBD1 (6 bases). What was sequenced was peripheral blood. The receptor's source is a man aged 25 to 45 with acute or convalescent COVID-19. This chain's CDR3 is CASTPDRRPGETQYF. The CDR3 nucleotides are TGTGCCAGTACCCCTGACAGGAGGCCAGGGGAGACCCAGTACTTC.